The clone carrying this T cell receptor (beta chain) was detected once. The data are from a study of graft-versus-host responses after intestinal transplantation. Plating of 200,000 CFSE-labeled responder cells was done together with 200,000 irradiated, violet-dye-labeled stimulator cells. The CDR3 is made up of 17 amino acids. Per germline, CDR1 SGHVS and CDR2 FNYEAQ. Trimming removed 1 base from V and 2 bases from J; junction bases left unmatched: 11. Sequenced by immunoSEQ multiplex PCR; TCRdb stores in-frame clones only, minus some. The sample includes roughly 6,900 clones, around 22% of them seen just once.

Sequenced material: alloreactive CD8+ T cells from a mixed lymphocyte reaction culture, taken before transplantation. The sample's subset: CFSE-low proliferating T cells sorted from approximately 6-day pre-transplant mixed lymphocyte reaction (GvH or HvG direction). The source is a human patient who was an organ donor for intestinal transplantation. The chain uses TRBV7-6 and TRBJ2-7; TRBD1 agrees at 7 bases. CDR3 sequence reads: CASSLVGVGQATYEQYF. The CDR3 nucleotides read TGTGCCAGCAGCTTAGTAGGGGTTGGACAGGCCACCTACGAGCAGTACTTC.